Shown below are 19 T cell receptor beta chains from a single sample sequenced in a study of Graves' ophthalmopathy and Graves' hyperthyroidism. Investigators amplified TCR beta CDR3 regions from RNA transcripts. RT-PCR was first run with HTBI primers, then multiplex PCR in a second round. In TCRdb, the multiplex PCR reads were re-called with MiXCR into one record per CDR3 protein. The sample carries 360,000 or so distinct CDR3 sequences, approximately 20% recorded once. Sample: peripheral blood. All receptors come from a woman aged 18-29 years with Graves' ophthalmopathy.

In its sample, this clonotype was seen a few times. CDR3 DNA: TGTGCCAGCAGCCAAGATAATGACAGGGTCTCCTACGAGCAGTACTTC. Its protein product is CASSQDNDRVSYEQYF. The chain carries TRBV3-1 and TRBJ2-7; 7 nucleotides match TRBD1. V shed 0 bases, J shed 0 bases, and the junction held 5 bases outside the gene matches. Germline CDR1 LGHDT, CDR2 YNNKEL (reference sequence). This CDR3 spans 16 amino acids.

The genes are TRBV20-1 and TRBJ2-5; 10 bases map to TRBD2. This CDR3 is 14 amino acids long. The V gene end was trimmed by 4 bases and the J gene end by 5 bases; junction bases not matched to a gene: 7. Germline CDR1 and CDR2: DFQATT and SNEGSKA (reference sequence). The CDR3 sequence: CSATQREGTETQYF. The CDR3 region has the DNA TGCAGTGCTACCCAGCGGGAGGGGACGGAGACCCAGTACTTC.

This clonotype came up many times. In nucleotides, the CDR3 is TGCAGTGCTAGATTGTCGGTGATCTACGAGCAGTACTTC. Translating it yields CSARLSVIYEQYF. The chain joins TRBV20-1 to TRBJ2-7; no clear D gene. Germline V gene sequence: CDR1 DFQATT, CDR2 SNEGSKA (reference sequence). V lost 2 bases to trimming and J lost 3 bases, with 11 bases between them. This CDR3 spans 13 amino acids.

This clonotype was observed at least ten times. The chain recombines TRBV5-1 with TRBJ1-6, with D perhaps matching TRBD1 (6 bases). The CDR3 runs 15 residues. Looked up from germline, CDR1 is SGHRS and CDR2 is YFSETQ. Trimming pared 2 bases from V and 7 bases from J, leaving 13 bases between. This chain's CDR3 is CASSFFQGTNSPLHF. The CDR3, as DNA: TGCGCCAGCAGCTTCTTCCAGGGGACAAATTCACCCCTCCACTTT. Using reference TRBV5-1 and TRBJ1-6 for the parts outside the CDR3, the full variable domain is KAGVTQTPRYLIKTRGQQVTLSCSPISGHRSVSWYQQTPGQGLQFLFEYFSETQRNKGNFPGRFSGRQFSNSRSEMNVSTLELGDSALYLCASSFFQGTNSPLHFGNGTRLTVT.

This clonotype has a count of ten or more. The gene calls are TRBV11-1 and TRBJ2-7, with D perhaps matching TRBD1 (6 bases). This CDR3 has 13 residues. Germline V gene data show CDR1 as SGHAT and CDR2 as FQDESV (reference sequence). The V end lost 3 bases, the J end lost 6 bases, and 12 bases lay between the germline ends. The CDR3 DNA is TGTGCCAGCAGCTTGCTTCGGACAGCCGAGCAGTACTTC. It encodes CASSLLRTAEQYF.

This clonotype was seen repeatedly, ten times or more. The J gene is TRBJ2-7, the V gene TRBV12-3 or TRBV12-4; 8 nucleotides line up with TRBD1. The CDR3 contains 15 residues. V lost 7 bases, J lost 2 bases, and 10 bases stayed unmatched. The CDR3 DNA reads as TGTGCCAGCACCCAATCCATGGGACAGGCCTACGAGCAGTACTTC. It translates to CASTQSMGQAYEQYF.

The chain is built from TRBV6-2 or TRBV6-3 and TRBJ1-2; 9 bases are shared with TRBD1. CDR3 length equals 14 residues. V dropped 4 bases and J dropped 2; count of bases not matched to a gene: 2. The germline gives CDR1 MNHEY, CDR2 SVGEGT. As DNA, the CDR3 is TGTGCCAGCAGTTGGGGGACAGGGAACTATGGCTACACCTTC. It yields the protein CASSWGTGNYGYTF.

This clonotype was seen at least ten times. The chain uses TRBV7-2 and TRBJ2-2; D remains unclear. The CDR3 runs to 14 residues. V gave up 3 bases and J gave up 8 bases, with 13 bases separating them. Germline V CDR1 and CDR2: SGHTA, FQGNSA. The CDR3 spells CASSFSPVVGELFF. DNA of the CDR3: TGTGCCAGCAGCTTCTCCCCAGTGGTGGGGGAGCTGTTTTTT.

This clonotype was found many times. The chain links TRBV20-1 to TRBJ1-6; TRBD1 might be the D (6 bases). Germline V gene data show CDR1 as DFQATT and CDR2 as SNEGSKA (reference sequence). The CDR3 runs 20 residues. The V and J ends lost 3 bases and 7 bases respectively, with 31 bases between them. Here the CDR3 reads CSAREGGGGGSRAANSPLHF. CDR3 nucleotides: TGCAGTGCTAGGGAAGGGGGTGGGGGAGGGAGCCGGGCAGCAAATTCACCCCTCCACTTT.

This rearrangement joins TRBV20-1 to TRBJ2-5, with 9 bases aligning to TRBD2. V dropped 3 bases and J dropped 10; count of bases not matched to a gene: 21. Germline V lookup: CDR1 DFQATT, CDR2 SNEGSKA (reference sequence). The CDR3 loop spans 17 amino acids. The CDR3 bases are TGCAGTGCTAGGTCCCCCCATCTAGCGGGGCCCCTGGGGGACCAGTACTTC. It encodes CSARSPHLAGPLGDQYF.

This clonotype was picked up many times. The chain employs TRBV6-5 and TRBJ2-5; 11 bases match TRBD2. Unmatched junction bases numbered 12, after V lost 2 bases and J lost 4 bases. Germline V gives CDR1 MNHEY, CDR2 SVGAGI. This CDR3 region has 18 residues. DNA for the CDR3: TGTGCCAGCAGTTACGACTACAACCTCGGGACTAGCGGAGAGACCCAGTACTTC. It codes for CASSYDYNLGTSGETQYF.

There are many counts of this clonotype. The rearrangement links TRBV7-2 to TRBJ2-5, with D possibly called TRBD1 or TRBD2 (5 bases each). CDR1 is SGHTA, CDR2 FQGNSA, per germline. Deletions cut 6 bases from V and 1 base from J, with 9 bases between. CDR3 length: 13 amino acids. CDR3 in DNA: TGTGCCAGCAGTTTCGGGACCCAAGAGACCCAGTACTTC. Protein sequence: CASSFGTQETQYF.

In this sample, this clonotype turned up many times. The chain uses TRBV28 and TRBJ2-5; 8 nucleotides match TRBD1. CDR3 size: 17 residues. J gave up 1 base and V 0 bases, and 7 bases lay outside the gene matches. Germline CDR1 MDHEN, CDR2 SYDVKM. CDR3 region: CASSLWAGGNLQETQYF. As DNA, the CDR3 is TGTGCCAGCAGTTTATGGGCAGGGGGCAATCTCCAAGAGACCCAGTACTTC.

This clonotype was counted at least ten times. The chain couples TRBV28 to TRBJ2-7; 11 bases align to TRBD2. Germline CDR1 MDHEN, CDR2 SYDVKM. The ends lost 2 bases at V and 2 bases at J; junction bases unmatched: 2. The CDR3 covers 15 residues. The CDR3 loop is CASSLGTSGPYEQYF. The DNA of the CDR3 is TGTGCCAGCAGTTTAGGGACTAGCGGCCCCTACGAGCAGTACTTC.

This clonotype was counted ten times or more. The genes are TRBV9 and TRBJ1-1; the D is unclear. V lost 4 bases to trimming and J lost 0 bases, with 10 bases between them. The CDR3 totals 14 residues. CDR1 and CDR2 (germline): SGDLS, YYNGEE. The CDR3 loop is CASSPPGVNTEAFF. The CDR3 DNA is TGTGCCAGCAGCCCACCAGGTGTGAACACTGAAGCTTTCTTT.

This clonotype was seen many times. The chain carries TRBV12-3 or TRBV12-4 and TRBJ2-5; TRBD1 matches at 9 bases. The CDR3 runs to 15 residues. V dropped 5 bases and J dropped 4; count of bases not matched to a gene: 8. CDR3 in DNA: TGTGCCAGCAGTCAAGGACAGGGGACAACAGAGACCCAGTACTTC. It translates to CASSQGQGTTETQYF.

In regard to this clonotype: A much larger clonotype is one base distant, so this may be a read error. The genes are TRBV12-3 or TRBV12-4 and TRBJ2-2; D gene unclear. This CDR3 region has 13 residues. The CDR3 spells CDSSLLESGELFF. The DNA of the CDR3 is TGTGACAGCAGTTTATTAGAGTCCGGGGAGCTGTTTTTT.

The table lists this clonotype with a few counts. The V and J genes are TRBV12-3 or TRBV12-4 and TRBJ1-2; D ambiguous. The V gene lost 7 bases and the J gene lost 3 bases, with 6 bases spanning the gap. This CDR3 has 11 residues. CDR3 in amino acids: CASTVDYGYTF. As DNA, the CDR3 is TGTGCCAGCACCGTGGACTATGGCTACACCTTC.

CDR3 coding DNA: TGTGCCACCAGCACCCCTCCGGCCCTCTACGAGCAGTACTTC. It is translated as CATSTPPALYEQYF. The chain is built from TRBV15 and TRBJ2-7; no clear D. V was cut by 4 bases and J by 3 bases, with 13 bases left in between. The CDR3 contains 14 residues. The germline CDR1 and CDR2 sequences are LNHNV and YYDKDF (reference sequence).